The 5 T cell receptor beta chains below come from one sample, sequenced in a study of cytomegalovirus exposure and HLA in healthy donors. Researchers ran the PCR with 60 Vbeta and 13 Jbeta primers. Profiled with immunoSEQ multiplex PCR; TCRdb holds only in-frame clones, not every one. The repertoire holds about 14,000 clones, with under 70% as singletons. Source material: PBMCs. All receptors derive from a woman aged 45-65 years in good health and CMV-seropositive.

This clone was counted between two and nine times. V gene TRBV5-6 combines with J gene TRBJ1-1, with D perhaps matching TRBD1 (6 bases). V lost 4 bases, J lost 4 bases, and 14 bases lay in between. The CDR3 covers 14 residues. Germline V gene data show CDR1 as SGHDT and CDR2 as YYEEEE. Written as DNA, the CDR3 is TGTGCCAGCAGCCACACAACAGGGACCACTGAAGCTTTCTTT. This translates into CASSHTTGTTEAFF.

The V gene is TRBV13, the J gene TRBJ2-3; D is possibly TRBD2 (5 bases). V gave up 5 bases and J gave up 1 base, with 10 bases separating them. CDR3 length: 14 residues. The germline V gene has CDR1 PRHDT and CDR2 FYEKMQ (reference sequence). The CDR3 nucleotides are TGTGCCAGCAGCCCCCGGACTGGCACAGATACGCAGTATTTT. It yields the protein CASSPRTGTDTQYF.

The rearrangement joins TRBV6-1 to TRBJ1-1; perhaps TRBD1 as D (5 bases). Trimming left V 4 bases short and J 3 bases short, with 9 bases between. Germline CDR1 is MNHNS and CDR2 is SASEGT. There are 13 residues in the CDR3. This chain's CDR3 is CASSVQGYTEAFF. The CDR3 bases are TGTGCCAGCAGTGTGCAGGGTTACACTGAAGCTTTCTTT.

The chain carries TRBV29-1 and TRBJ1-1; 7 bases are a match to TRBD1. The CDR3 covers 13 residues. V trimming: 2 bases; J trimming: 7 bases; junction bases outside the gene matches: 7. CDR1 SQVTM and CDR2 ANQGSEA come from the germline V gene. In DNA form, the CDR3 reads TGCAGCGTTGAAAAGGGAGACAGGGTTGAAGCTTTCTTT. Translated: CSVEKGDRVEAFF.

CDR3 sequence (DNA): TGTGCCAGCGCCGGGTCCCCCTACGAGCAGTACTTC. This gives the protein CASAGSPYEQYF. V is TRBV6-6 and J is TRBJ2-7; no clear D. The V end lost 8 bases, the J end lost 2 bases, and 10 bases lay between the germline ends. The CDR3 runs 12 residues. Germline V gene data show CDR1 as MNHNY and CDR2 as SVGAGI (reference sequence).